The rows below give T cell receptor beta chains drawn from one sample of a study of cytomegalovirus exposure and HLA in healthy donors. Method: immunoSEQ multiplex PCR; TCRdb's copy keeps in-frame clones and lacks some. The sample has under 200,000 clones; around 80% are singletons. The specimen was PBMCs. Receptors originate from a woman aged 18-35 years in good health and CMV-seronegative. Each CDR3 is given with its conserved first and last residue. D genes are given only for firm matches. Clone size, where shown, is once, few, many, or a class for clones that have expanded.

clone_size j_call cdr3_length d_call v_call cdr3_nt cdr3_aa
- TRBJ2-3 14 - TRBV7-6 TGTGCCAGCAGTCGGGACACCTTCACAGATACGCAGTATTTT CASSRDTFTDTQYF
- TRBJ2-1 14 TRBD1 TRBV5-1 TGCGCCAGCACCCGGGACAGGGGGACTGATGAGCAGTTCTTC CASTRDRGTDEQFF
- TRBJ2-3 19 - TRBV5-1 TGCGCCAGCAGCTCCCCCGAAGGCGCTGGGACAAGGTGGCCAGATACGCAGTATTTT CASSSPEGAGTRWPDTQYF
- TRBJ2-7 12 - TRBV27 TGTGCCAGCAGGGGACTCTCCTACGAGCAGTACTTC CASRGLSYEQYF
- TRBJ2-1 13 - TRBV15 TGTGCCACCAGCAGGGACTTTTACAATGAGCAGTTCTTC CATSRDFYNEQFF
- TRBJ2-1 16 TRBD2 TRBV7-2 TGTGCCAGCAGCCCCGCAAGACTAGCGGGGGGCAATGAGCAGTTCTTC CASSPARLAGGNEQFF
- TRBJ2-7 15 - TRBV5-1 TGCGCCAGCAGCTTCGCCCCGGGACACAGTTACGAGCAGTACTTC CASSFAPGHSYEQYF
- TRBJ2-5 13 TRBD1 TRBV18 TGTGCCAGCTCATCGGGACAGCAAGAGACCCAGTACTTC CASSSGQQETQYF
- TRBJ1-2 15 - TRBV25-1 TGTGCCAGCAGTGAAGGGGGGGGGCAACTCTATGGCTACACCTTC CASSEGGGQLYGYTF
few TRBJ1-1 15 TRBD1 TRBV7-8 TGTGCCAGCAGTATGAAGACAGGGTTGAACACTGAAGCTTTCTTT CASSMKTGLNTEAFF
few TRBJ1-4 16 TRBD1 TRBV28 TGTGCCAGCAGTGTAGGGACAGGGGGCCAGATTGAAAAACTGTTTTTT CASSVGTGGQIEKLFF
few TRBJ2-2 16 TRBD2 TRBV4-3 TGCGCCAGCAGCCAAGATAAGCGGGAGCACGGCGGGGAGCTGTTTTTT CASSQDKREHGGELFF